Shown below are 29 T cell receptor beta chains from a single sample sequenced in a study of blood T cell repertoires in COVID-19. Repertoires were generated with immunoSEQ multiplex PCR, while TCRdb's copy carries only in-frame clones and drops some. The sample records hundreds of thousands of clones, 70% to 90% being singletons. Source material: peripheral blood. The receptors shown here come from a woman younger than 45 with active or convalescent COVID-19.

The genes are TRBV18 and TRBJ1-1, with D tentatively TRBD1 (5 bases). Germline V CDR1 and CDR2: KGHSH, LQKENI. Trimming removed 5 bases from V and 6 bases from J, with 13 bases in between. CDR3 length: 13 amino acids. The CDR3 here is CASSSQGSPEAFF. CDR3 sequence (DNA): TGTGCCAGCTCATCCCAGGGAAGCCCTGAAGCTTTCTTT.

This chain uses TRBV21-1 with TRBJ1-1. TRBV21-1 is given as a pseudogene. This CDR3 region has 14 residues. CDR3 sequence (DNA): TGTGCCAGCAGCAAAGAGGAGGGTTATATTGAAGCTTTCTTT. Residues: CASSKEEGYIEAFF.

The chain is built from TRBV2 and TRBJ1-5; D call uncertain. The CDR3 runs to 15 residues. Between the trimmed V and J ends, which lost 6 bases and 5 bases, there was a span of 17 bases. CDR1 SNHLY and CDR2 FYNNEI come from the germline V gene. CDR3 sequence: CASRSTPDGDQPQHF. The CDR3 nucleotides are TGTGCCAGCAGGTCGACACCAGACGGCGATCAGCCCCAGCATTTT.

CDR3 sequence reads: CASSLEGGGSGELFF. CDR3 nucleotide sequence: TGCGCCAGCAGCTTGGAGGGCGGGGGGTCCGGGGAGCTGTTTTTT. The V and J genes are TRBV5-1 and TRBJ2-2; 8 bases fit TRBD2. The junction had 4 bases not matched to a gene; V was cut back by 0 bases and J by 6 bases. In germline, CDR1 is SGHRS, CDR2 YFSETQ. This CDR3 contains 15 residues.

This CDR3 is CATRGTGEETQYF. CDR3 bases: TGTGCCACTAGAGGGACAGGGGAGGAGACCCAGTACTTC. This chain uses TRBV24-1 with TRBJ2-5, with TRBD1 matching 10 bases. From germline, CDR1 is KGHDR and CDR2 SFDVKD. The CDR3 runs 13 residues. The V gene end was trimmed by 10 bases and the J gene end by 5 bases; junction bases not matched to a gene: 6.

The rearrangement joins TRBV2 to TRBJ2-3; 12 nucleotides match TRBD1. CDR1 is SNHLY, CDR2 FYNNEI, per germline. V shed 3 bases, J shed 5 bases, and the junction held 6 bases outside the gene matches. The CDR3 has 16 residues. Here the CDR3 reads CASSDWGQGAGDTQYF. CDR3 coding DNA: TGTGCCAGCAGTGATTGGGGACAGGGGGCAGGAGATACGCAGTATTTT.

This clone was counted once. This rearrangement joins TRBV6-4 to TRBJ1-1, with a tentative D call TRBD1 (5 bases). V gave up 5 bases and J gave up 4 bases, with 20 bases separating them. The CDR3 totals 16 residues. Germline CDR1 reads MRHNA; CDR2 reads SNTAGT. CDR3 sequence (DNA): TGTGCCAGCAGTACTGACCCGGGGGGGGTAACCACTGAAGCTTTCTTT. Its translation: CASSTDPGGVTTEAFF.

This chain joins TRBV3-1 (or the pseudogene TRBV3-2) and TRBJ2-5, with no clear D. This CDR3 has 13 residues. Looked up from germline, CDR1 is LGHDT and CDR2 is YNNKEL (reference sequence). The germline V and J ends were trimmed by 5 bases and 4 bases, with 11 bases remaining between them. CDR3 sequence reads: CASSRPPGETQYF. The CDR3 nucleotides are TGTGCCAGCAGCAGACCCCCGGGAGAGACCCAGTACTTC.

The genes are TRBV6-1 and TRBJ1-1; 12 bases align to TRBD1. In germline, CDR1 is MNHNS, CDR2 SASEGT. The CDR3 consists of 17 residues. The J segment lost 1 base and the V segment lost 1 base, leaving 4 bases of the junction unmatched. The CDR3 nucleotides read TGTGCCAGCAGTGAAGTGGGACAGGGGGCTGCGAACACTGAAGCTTTCTTT. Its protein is CASSEVGQGAANTEAFF.

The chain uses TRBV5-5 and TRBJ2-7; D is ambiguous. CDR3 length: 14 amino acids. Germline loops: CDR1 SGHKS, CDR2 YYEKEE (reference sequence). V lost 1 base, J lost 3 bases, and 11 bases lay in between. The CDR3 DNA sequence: TGTGCCAGCAGCTTGTTTGGGCCAAACTACGAGCAGTACTTC. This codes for CASSLFGPNYEQYF.

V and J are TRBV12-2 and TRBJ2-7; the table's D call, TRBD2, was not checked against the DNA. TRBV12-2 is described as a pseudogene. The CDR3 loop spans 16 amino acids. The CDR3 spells CASRLAISSGSYEQYF. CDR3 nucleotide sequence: TGTGCAAGTCGCTTAGCGATATCTAGCGGCTCCTACGAGCAGTACTTC.

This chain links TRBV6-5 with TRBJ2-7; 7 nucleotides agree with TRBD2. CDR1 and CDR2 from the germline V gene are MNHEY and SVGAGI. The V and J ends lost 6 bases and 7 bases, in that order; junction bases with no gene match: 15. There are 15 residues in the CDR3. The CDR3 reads CASRPPAHGLGEQYF. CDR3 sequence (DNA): TGTGCCAGCAGACCCCCCGCACACGGACTAGGGGAGCAGTACTTC.

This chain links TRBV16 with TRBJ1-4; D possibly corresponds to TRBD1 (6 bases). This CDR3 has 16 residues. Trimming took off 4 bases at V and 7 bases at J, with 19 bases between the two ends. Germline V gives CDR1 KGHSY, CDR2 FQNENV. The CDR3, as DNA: TGTGCCAGCAGCCCACCACCGGGACAAGGGGGTGAAAAACTGTTTTTT. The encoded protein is CASSPPPGQGGEKLFF.

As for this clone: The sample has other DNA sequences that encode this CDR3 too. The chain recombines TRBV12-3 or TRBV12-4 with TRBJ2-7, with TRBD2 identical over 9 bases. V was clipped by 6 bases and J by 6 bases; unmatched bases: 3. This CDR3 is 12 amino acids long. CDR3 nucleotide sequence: TGTGCCAGCAGCCCGACTAGCGGCGAGCAGTACTTC. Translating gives CASSPTSGEQYF.

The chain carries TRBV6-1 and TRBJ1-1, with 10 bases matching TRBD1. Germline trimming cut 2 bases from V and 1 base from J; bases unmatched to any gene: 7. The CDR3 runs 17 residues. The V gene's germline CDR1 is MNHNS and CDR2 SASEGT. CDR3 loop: CASSEHGQGVGNTEAFF. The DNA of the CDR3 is TGTGCCAGCAGTGAACACGGACAGGGGGTCGGGAACACTGAAGCTTTCTTT.

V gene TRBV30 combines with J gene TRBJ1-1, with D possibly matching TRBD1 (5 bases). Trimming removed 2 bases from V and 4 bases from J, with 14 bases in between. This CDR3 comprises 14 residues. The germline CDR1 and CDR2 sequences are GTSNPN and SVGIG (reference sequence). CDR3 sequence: CAWSTWGRVTEAFF. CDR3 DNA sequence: TGTGCCTGGAGTACCTGGGGCAGGGTCACTGAAGCTTTCTTT.

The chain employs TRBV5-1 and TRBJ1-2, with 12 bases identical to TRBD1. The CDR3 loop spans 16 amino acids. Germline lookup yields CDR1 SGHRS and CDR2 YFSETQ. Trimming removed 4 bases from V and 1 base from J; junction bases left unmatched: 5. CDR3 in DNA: TGCGCCAGCAGCGAGGGACAGGGGGCCTATAACTATGGCTACACCTTC. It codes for CASSEGQGAYNYGYTF. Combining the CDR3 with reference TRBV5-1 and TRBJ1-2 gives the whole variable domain KAGVTQTPRYLIKTRGQQVTLSCSPISGHRSVSWYQQTPGQGLQFLFEYFSETQRNKGNFPGRFSGRQFSNSRSEMNVSTLELGDSALYLCASSEGQGAYNYGYTFGSGTRLTVV.

CDR3 in DNA: TGTGCCAGCAGCGGCCCCCTTTTGAGCTCTGGGGCCAACGTCCTGACTTTC. Residues: CASSGPLLSSGANVLTF. The V call is TRBV9, the J call TRBJ2-6; unclear D gene. CDR1 and CDR2 (germline): SGDLS, YYNGEE. The CDR3 sequence is 17 residues long. Deletions cut 3 bases from V and 0 bases from J, with 13 bases between.

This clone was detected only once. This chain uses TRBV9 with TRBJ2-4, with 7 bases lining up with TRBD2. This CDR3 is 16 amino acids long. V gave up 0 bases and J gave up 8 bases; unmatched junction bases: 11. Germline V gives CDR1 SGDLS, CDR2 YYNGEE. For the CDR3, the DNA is TGTGCCAGCAGCGTAGGTCCAGGCGGGAGAGGTTACATTCAGTACTTC. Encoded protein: CASSVGPGGRGYIQYF.

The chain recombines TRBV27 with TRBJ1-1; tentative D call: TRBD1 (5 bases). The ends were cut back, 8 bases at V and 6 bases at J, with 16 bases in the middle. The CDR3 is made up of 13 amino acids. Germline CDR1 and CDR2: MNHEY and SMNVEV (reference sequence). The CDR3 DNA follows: TGTGCCAGCCACGGAGGGGTTTTCGCTGAAGCTTTCTTT. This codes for CASHGGVFAEAFF.

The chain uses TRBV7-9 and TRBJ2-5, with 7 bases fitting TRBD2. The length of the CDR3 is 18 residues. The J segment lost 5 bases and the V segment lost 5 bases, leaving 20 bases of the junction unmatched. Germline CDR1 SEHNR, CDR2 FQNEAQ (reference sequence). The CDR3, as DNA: TGTGCCAGCAGCCCTGACGCGGCGGGAGTTACGTCGTGGGAGACCCAGTACTTC. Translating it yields CASSPDAAGVTSWETQYF.

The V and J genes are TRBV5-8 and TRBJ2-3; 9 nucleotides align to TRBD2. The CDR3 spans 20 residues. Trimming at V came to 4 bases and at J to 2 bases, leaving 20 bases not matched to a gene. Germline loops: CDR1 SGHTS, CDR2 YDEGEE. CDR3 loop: CASSELGGLATRSYTDTQYF. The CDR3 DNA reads TGTGCCAGCAGCGAATTGGGGGGACTAGCAACCCGATCGTACACAGATACGCAGTATTTT.

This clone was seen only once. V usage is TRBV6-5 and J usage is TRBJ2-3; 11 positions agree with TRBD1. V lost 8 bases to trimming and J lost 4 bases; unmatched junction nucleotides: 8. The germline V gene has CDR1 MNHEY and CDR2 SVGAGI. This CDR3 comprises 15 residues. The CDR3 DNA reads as TGTGCCAGCGATCCGGGACAGGGGGTCCCAGATACGCAGTATTTT. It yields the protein CASDPGQGVPDTQYF.

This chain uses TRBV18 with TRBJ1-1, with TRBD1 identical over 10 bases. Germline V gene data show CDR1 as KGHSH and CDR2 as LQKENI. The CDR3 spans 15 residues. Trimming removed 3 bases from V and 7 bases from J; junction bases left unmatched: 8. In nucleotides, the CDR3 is TGTGCCAGCTCACCCAGACAGGGGGCGGATGGTGAAGCTTTCTTT. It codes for CASSPRQGADGEAFF.

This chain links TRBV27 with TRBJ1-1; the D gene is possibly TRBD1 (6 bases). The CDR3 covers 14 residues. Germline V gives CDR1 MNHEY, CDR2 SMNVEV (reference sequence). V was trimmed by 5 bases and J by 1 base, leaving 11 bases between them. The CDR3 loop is CASSVETGNTEAFF. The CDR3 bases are TGTGCCAGCAGTGTAGAGACAGGGAACACTGAAGCTTTCTTT.

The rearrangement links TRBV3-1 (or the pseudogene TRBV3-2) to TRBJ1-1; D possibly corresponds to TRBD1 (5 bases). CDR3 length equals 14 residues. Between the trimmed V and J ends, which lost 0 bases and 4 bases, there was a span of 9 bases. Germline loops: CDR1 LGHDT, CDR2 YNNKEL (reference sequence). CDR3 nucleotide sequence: TGTGCCAGCAGCCAAGATTTCGGGGGCACTGAAGCTTTCTTT. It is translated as CASSQDFGGTEAFF.

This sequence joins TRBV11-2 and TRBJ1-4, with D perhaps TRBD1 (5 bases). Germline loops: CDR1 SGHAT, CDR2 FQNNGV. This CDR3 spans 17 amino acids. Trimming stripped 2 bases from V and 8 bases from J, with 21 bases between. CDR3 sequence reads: CASSLWSGRAVREKLFF. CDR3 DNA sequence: TGTGCCAGCAGCTTATGGTCAGGGCGCGCGGTGCGGGAAAAACTGTTTTTT.

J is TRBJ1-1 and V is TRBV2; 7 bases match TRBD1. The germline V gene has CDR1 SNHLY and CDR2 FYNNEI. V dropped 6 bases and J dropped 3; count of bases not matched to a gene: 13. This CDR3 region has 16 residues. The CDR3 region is CASRNPRGAEDTEAFF. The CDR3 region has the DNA TGTGCCAGCAGGAACCCCAGGGGGGCGGAGGACACTGAAGCTTTCTTT.

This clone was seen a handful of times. The CDR3 DNA sequence: TGTGCCAGCAGCTTGGGACAGTACTATGGCTACACCTTC. It specifies CASSLGQYYGYTF. The chain recombines TRBV5-6 with TRBJ1-2; maybe TRBD1 (5 bases). CDR1 is SGHDT and CDR2 is YYEEEE in the germline V gene. Deletions cut 0 bases from V and 3 bases from J, with 6 bases between. The CDR3 runs 13 residues.